This TCR beta chain was identified during a study of OX40 agonist ivuxolimab in advanced cancers. Study background: Of the participants, approximately 36% had some prior anti-PD-1, anti-PD-L1 or anti-CTLA-4 therapy, which was allowed. General study findings and limits: Antigen specificity remained undetermined for the expanded peripheral T cells. At 0.1 to 3.0 mg/kg and by week 6, clonal expansion occurred in CD4+ and CD8+ blood T cells. Relatively little clonal expansion, among the lowest observed, appeared in partial responders at 0.1-3.0 mg/kg.

V was trimmed by 2 bases and J by 6 bases, leaving 10 bases between them. Germline V gene data show CDR1 as LNHDA and CDR2 as SQIVND (reference sequence). This CDR3 spans 13 amino acids. Worth noting for this clone: Its antigen is unidentified.

Only in-frame clones appear in the TCRdb table, and some are missing; sequencing was by immunoSEQ multiplex PCR. The table records under 70,000 clones, 86% of them present only once. The sample consisted of CD4+ or CD8+ T cells sorted from blood, taken in a trial of the OX40 agonist ivuxolimab. This chain uses TRBV19 with TRBJ1-2; a possible D gene is TRBD1 (6 bases). The sequence derives from an adult with an advanced solid tumor such as melanoma, head and neck, liver or kidney cancer. DNA of the CDR3: TGTGCCAGTAGTATAAGCAGGGGCCATGGCTACACCTTC. This encodes CASSISRGHGYTF.